The clone carrying this T cell receptor (beta chain) was counted at least ten times. CDR1 SEHNR and CDR2 FQNEAQ come from the germline V gene (reference sequence). Trimming removed 3 bases from V and 7 bases from J, with 13 bases in between. CDR3 length equals 15 residues. TCRdb passed the PCR reads through MiXCR, listing each CDR3 protein once. The data hold about 320,000 distinct CDR3 sequences, with about 22% observed a single time. The data are from a study of molecular identifiers for immune sequencing clone quantification. Isolation of naive CD8 T cells was achieved by sorting on a CD8+CD4-CCR7+CD45RA+ phenotype.

This chain uses TRBV7-9 with TRBJ1-6, with no clear D. The clonotype comes from a human donor in good health. Some libraries in this study had Jurkat cell RNA spiked in. Source material: naive CD8+ T cells from blood, with Jurkat cell RNA spiked in. Described subset: FACS-sorted CD8+CD4-CCR7+CD45RA+ naive T cells. CDR3 in amino acids: CASSLNSRENSPLHF. The CDR3 coding sequence is TGTGCCAGCAGCTTGAATTCCCGTGAAAATTCACCCCTCCACTTT.